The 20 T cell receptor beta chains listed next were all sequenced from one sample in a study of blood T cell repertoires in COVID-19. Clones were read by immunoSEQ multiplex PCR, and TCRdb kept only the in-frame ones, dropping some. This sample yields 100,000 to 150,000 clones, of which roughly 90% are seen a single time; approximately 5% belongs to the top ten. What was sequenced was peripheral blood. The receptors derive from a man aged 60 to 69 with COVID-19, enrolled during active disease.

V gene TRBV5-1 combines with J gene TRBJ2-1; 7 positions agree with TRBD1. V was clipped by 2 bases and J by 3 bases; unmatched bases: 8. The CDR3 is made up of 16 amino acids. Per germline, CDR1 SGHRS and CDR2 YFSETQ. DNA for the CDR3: TGCGCCAGCAGCTTCCCCACAGGGGCCCTCTACAATGAGCAGTTCTTC. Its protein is CASSFPTGALYNEQFF.

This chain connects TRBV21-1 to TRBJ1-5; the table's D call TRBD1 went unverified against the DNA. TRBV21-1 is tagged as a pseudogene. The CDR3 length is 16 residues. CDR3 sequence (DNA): TGTGCCAGCAGCAAAGTCCCCAGGGGGGGCAATCAGCCCCAGCATTTT. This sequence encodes CASSKVPRGGNQPQHF.

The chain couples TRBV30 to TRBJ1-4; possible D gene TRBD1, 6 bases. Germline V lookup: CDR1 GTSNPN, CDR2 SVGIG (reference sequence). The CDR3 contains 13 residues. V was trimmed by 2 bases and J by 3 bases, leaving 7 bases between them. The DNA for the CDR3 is TGTGCCTGGAGTCGGACAGCTAATGAAAAACTGTTTTTT. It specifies CAWSRTANEKLFF. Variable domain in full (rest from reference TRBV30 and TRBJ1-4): SQTIHQWPATLVQPVGSPLSLECTVEGTSNPNLYWYRQAAGRGLQLLFYSVGIGQISSEVPQNLSASRPQDRQFILSSKKLLLSDSGFYLCAWSRTANEKLFFGSGTQLSVL.

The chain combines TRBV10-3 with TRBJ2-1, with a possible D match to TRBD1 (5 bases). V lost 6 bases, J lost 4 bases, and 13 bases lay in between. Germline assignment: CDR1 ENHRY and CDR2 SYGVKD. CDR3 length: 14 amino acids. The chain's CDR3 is CAIRRDTGYNEQFF. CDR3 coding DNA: TGTGCCATCAGGAGAGACACAGGTTACAATGAGCAGTTCTTC.

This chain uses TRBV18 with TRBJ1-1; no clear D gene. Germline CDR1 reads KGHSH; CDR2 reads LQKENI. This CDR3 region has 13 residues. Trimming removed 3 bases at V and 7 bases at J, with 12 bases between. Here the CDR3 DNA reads TGTGCCAGCTCACCCGGGATTTACGATGAAGCTTTCTTT. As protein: CASSPGIYDEAFF.

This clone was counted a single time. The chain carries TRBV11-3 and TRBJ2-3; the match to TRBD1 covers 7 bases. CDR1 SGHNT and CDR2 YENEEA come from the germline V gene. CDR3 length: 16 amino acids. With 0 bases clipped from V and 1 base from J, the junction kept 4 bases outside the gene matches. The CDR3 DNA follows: TGTGCCAGCAGCTTAGACCTTGGACAGGGCACAGATACGCAGTATTTT. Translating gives CASSLDLGQGTDTQYF.

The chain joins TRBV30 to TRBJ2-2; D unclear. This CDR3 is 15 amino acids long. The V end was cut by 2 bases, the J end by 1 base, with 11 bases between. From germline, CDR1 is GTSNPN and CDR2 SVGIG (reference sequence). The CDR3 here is CAWSQRLGNTGELFF. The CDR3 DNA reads TGTGCCTGGAGTCAAAGACTGGGGAACACCGGGGAGCTGTTTTTT.

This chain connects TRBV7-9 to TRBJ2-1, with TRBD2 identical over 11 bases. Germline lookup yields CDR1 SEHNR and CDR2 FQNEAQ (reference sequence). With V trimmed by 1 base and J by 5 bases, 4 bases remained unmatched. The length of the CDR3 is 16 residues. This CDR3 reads CASSLDQGLADNEQFF. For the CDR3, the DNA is TGTGCCAGCAGCTTAGATCAGGGACTAGCGGACAATGAGCAGTTCTTC.

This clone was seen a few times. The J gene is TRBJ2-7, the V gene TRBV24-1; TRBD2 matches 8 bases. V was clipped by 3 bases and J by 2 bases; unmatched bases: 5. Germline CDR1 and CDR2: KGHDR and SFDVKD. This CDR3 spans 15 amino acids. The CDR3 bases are TGTGCCACCAGTGATGGGTTAGCGGGGACCTACGAGCAGTACTTC. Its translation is CATSDGLAGTYEQYF.

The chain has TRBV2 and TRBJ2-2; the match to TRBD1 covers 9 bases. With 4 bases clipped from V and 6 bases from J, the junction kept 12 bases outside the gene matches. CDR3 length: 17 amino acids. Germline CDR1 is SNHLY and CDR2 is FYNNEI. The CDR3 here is CASSAPRDRDNPGELFF. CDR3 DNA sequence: TGTGCCAGCAGTGCTCCCCGGGACAGGGACAACCCCGGGGAGCTGTTTTTT.

CDR3 amino acids: CASSATGGNSPLHF. In DNA, the CDR3 is TGCGCCAGCAGCGCGACAGGGGGCAATTCACCCCTCCACTTT. This rearrangement joins TRBV5-1 to TRBJ1-6; 10 bases agree with TRBD1. Germline V gene sequence: CDR1 SGHRS, CDR2 YFSETQ. The CDR3 sequence is 14 residues long. V dropped 4 bases and J dropped 7; count of bases not matched to a gene: 2.

CDR3 sequence (DNA): TGTGCCAGCCGACGACCTGGGACAGGGGGCGGCCAGCCCCAGCATTTT. Translation gives CASRRPGTGGGQPQHF. V usage is TRBV28 and J usage is TRBJ1-5, with 12 positions matching TRBD1. With 8 bases clipped from V and 7 bases from J, the junction kept 12 bases outside the gene matches. This CDR3 spans 16 amino acids. Germline V gene sequence: CDR1 MDHEN, CDR2 SYDVKM.

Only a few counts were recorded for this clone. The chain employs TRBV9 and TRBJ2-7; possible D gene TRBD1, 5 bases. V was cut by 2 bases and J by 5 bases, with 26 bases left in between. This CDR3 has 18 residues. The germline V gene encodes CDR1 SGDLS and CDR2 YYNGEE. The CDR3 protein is CASSVRISASASRDEQYF. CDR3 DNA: TGTGCCAGCAGCGTGAGGATATCGGCAAGCGCCTCCAGGGACGAGCAGTACTTC.

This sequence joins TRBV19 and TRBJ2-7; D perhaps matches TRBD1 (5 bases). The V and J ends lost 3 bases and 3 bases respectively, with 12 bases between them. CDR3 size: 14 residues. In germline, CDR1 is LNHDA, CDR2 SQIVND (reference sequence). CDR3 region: CASSIYGQGYEQYF. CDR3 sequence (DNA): TGTGCCAGTAGTATTTACGGGCAGGGCTACGAGCAGTACTTC.

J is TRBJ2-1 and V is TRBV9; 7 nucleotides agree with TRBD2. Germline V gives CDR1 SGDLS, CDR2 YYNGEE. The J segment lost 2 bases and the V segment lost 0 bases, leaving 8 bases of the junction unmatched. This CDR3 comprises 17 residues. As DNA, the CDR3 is TGTGCCAGCAGCGTAGGGTCTAGCGGATATACCTACAATGAGCAGTTCTTC. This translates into CASSVGSSGYTYNEQFF.

Here the CDR3 DNA reads TGTGCCAGCAGTGAAACGCAGTATAGCAATCAGCCCCAGCATTTT. Its translation: CASSETQYSNQPQHF. The V and J genes are TRBV2 and TRBJ1-5; D call uncertain. Trimming took off 2 bases at V and 0 bases at J, with 8 bases between the two ends. Germline V gives CDR1 SNHLY, CDR2 FYNNEI. CDR3 length equals 15 residues.

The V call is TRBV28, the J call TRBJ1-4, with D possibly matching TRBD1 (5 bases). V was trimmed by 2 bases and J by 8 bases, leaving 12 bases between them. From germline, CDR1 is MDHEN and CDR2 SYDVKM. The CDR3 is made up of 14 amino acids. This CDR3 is CASSLGGRGEKLFF. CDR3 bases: TGTGCCAGCAGTTTAGGGGGGAGGGGAGAAAAACTGTTTTTT.

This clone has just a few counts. The CDR3 nucleotides are TGTGCCAGCAGCGTAGGGGGCAGTCCCTACGAGCAGTACTTC. Its protein product is CASSVGGSPYEQYF. The chain carries TRBV9 and TRBJ2-7, with a possible D match to TRBD1 (5 bases). The CDR3 runs 14 residues. The germline V gene has CDR1 SGDLS and CDR2 YYNGEE. V dropped 0 bases and J dropped 2 bases, with 9 bases sitting between them. The variable domain in full, completed from reference TRBV9 and TRBJ2-7, reads DSGVTQTPKHLITATGQRVTLRCSPRSGDLSVYWYQQSLDQGLQFLIQYYNGEERAKGNILERFSAQQFPDLHSELNLSSLELGDSALYFCASSVGGSPYEQYFGPGTRLTVT.

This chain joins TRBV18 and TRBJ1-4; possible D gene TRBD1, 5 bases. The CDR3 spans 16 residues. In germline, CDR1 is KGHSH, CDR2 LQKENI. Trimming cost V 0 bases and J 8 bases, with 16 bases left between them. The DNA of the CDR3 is TGTGCCAGCTCACCACCTGAGTTTGGCCGGGGGGAAAAACTGTTTTTT. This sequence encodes CASSPPEFGRGEKLFF.

CDR3 region: CASGGLTPNVGGYTF. DNA for the CDR3: TGTGCCAGCGGGGGCCTTACCCCTAACGTTGGTGGCTACACCTTC. This chain joins TRBV28 and TRBJ1-2, with D perhaps matching TRBD1 (6 bases). The CDR3 covers 15 residues. Deletions cut 8 bases from V and 7 bases from J, with 23 bases between. Germline V CDR1 and CDR2: MDHEN, SYDVKM.